Listed below are T cell receptor beta chains from one sample, sequenced in a study of blood T cell repertoires in COVID-19. Using immunoSEQ multiplex PCR, the repertoire was profiled, and TCRdb retains in-frame clones only, with some absent. The sample contains 150,000 or so clones, 86% of which appear only once. The sequenced sample was peripheral blood. Receptors originate from a woman between 70 and 85 years old with COVID-19, enrolled during active disease. Both conserved end residues are part of each CDR3. D genes are given only for firm matches. Clone size is stated in some rows and not others, as once, few, many or a class when expanded.

NA TRBJ1-2 NA TRBV28 TGTGCCAGCAGTTTTGTTGGGGGCGGTCACTATGGCTACACCTTC CASSFVGGGHYGYTF
NA TRBJ1-3 NA TRBV5-6 TGTGCCAGCAGCCGCCCTACAGGGTCTGGAAACACCATATATTTT CASSRPTGSGNTIYF
NA TRBJ1-2 TRBD1 TRBV3-1/TRBV3-2 TGTGCCAGCAGCCCATTTTCTACAGGGGAGAACTATGGCTACACCTTC CASSPFSTGENYGYTF
NA TRBJ1-5 NA TRBV6-5 TGTGCCAGCAGCACCCGACAGGACAATCAGCCCCAGCATTTT CASSTRQDNQPQHF
NA TRBJ2-1 NA TRBV12-1 TGTGCCAGCAGCACTAAAGACCCCGGGGGGCCAGGAGACAATGAGCAGTTCTTC CASSTKDPGGPGDNEQFF
NA TRBJ2-3 TRBD1 TRBV30 TGTGCCTGGAGTTTAAAGGGGGCCACAGATACGCAGTATTTT CAWSLKGATDTQYF
NA TRBJ1-1 TRBD1 TRBV6-5 TGTGCCAGCACTCCATTCGGACAGGGGGGGACTGAAGCTTTCTTT CASTPFGQGGTEAFF
NA TRBJ2-1 NA TRBV6-5 TGTGCCAGCACCTTGACCTGGGGGCCGGGTAATGAGCAGTTCTTC CASTLTWGPGNEQFF
NA TRBJ2-1 TRBD2 TRBV19 TGTGCCAGTTCGACTAGCGGGGGGGCGACTGAGCAGTTCTTC CASSTSGGATEQFF
NA TRBJ1-4 TRBD1 TRBV11-2 TGTGCCAGCAGCCAGGCACAGGGGAGGGAAAAACTGTTTTTT CASSQAQGREKLFF
once TRBJ2-7 NA TRBV10-3 TGTGCCATCAGTGAAGGGGCTAGCTACGAGCAGTACTTC CAISEGASYEQYF
NA TRBJ2-7 TRBD1 TRBV19 TGTGCCAGTAGTATACAGGGGGATCCAAGTTCCTACGAGCAGTACTTC CASSIQGDPSSYEQYF
NA TRBJ1-5 NA TRBV6-5 TGTGCCAGCAGTTTTCGAACGGACTGGGGCAATCAGCCCCAGCATTTT CASSFRTDWGNQPQHF
NA TRBJ1-2 TRBD1 TRBV3-1/TRBV3-2 TGTGCCAGCAGCCAAGCCGGGACAGGGGATGGCTACACCTTC CASSQAGTGDGYTF
NA TRBJ1-2 TRBD1 TRBV5-1 TGCGCCAGCAGCTCCACTCGACAGGGTGACTATGGCTACACCTTC CASSSTRQGDYGYTF
NA TRBJ1-5 TRBD1 TRBV28 TGTGCCAGCAATACCAGGGGGCTTGAAAATCAGCCCCAGCATTTT CASNTRGLENQPQHF
NA TRBJ2-7 NA TRBV5-4 TGTGCCAGCAGCCCCTCGGGGGTAGGCCGTGGGGAGCAGTACTTC CASSPSGVGRGEQYF
NA TRBJ1-2 NA TRBV2 TGTGCCAGCAGTGAAGACCGGGACAACATTGGCTACACCTTC CASSEDRDNIGYTF
NA TRBJ1-1 TRBD1 TRBV5-1 TGCGCCAGCAGCACAGGACAGGGGGCGAACACTGAAGCTTTCTTT CASSTGQGANTEAFF
few TRBJ2-3 NA TRBV5-1 TGCGCCAGCAGCTTGGGCGGCGGGCCCACAGATACGCAGTATTTT CASSLGGGPTDTQYF
NA TRBJ2-3 TRBD1 TRBV5-1 TGCGCCAGCAGCTTGGGGACAGGGGGCGCCTCTGATACGCAGTATTTT CASSLGTGGASDTQYF
NA TRBJ2-1 TRBD1 TRBV19 TGTGCCAGTAGTGACCGGGACAGGGGCTACAATGAGCAGTTCTTC CASSDRDRGYNEQFF
NA TRBJ1-4 NA TRBV9 TGTGCCAGCAGCGTAGATCTTGCTAATGAAAAACTGTTTTTT CASSVDLANEKLFF
NA TRBJ1-1 NA TRBV30 TGTGCCTGCACAGGGTTTAGTGCTGAAGCTTTCTTT CACTGFSAEAFF
NA TRBJ1-1 NA TRBV3-1/TRBV3-2 TGTGCCAGCAGTCTAGGTCGGCGGGTCACTGAAGCTTTCTTT CASSLGRRVTEAFF
once TRBJ1-6 TRBD1 TRBV7-8 TGTGCCAGCAGTCGACAGGGGATTTTTAACTCCTATAATTCACCCCTCCACTTT CASSRQGIFNSYNSPLHF
NA TRBJ1-2 NA TRBV10-3 TGTGCCATCAGTGACCTCGCAGGGTCTAACTATGGCTACACCTTC CAISDLAGSNYGYTF
NA TRBJ1-1 NA TRBV18 TGTGCCAGCTCACCAGGAGGGGGGGAGAACACTGAAGCTTTCTTT CASSPGGGENTEAFF
NA TRBJ2-3 TRBD2 TRBV5-6 TGTGCCAGCAGCTTCTTAGCGGGGGCCACAGATACGCAGTATTTT CASSFLAGATDTQYF
NA TRBJ2-6 NA TRBV7-2 TGTGCCAGCAGCTTATATCAGGGGCTGGGGGCCAACGTCCTGACTTTC CASSLYQGLGANVLTF
NA TRBJ1-1 TRBD1 TRBV5-1 TGCGCCAGCAGCTTGGGCCCGGGACAGATGAACACTGAAGCTTTCTTT CASSLGPGQMNTEAFF
NA TRBJ1-4 NA TRBV7-8 TGTGCCAGCACCTTGATGGGGGCGGTTGAAAAACTGTTTTTT CASTLMGAVEKLFF
NA TRBJ2-7 TRBD1 TRBV18 TGTGCCAGCTCACTTACCGGGACAGGGGGTGCGGGAGAGCAGTACTTC CASSLTGTGGAGEQYF
NA TRBJ2-2 NA TRBV29-1 TGCAGCGCCGGGGATAGCACCGGGGAGCTGTTTTTT CSAGDSTGELFF
NA TRBJ1-2 TRBD1 TRBV11-2 TGTGCCAGCAGCGTGACAGGGGATCCCAACTATGGCTACACCTTC CASSVTGDPNYGYTF
NA TRBJ2-6 NA TRBV3-1/TRBV3-2 TGTGCCAGCAGCCAAGGACTAGACTTGGCTGGGGCCAACGTCCTGACTTTC CASSQGLDLAGANVLTF
NA TRBJ1-1 NA TRBV7-9 TGTGCCAGCAGCTTAGGACAGGTAAACACTGAAGCTTTCTTT CASSLGQVNTEAFF
NA TRBJ1-3 NA TRBV18 TGTGCCAGCTCACCATCTTCCGGAAACACCATATATTTT CASSPSSGNTIYF
NA TRBJ2-1 TRBD2 TRBV5-4 TGTGCCAGCAGCTTGATAAGCGGGGGGGGCAATGAGCAGTTCTTC CASSLISGGGNEQFF
NA TRBJ2-5 NA TRBV28 TGTGCCAGCAGTTTATGGGCAGGACAAGGGACCCAGTACTTC CASSLWAGQGTQYF
NA TRBJ1-6 NA TRBV19 TGTGCCAGTAGTATTAGCCCGAATTCACCCCTCCACTTT CASSISPNSPLHF
NA TRBJ1-5 NA TRBV9 TGTGCCAGTGGGGAGGGTGGGGGCAATCAGCCCCAGCATTTT CASGEGGGNQPQHF
few TRBJ1-3 NA TRBV6-5 TGTGCCAGCAGTTGGAAGGGGGGGGGTTCTGGAAACACCATATATTTT CASSWKGGGSGNTIYF
once TRBJ1-2 TRBD1 TRBV28 TGTGCCAGCAGTTTAACACAGGGGCTCGGCTACACCTTC CASSLTQGLGYTF
once TRBJ1-6 NA TRBV30 TGTGCCTGGAGTGTTTGGTCCGTTACTCATAATTCACCCCTCCACTTT CAWSVWSVTHNSPLHF
NA TRBJ1-2 TRBD1 TRBV5-6 TGTGCCAGCACCAAACGGGGCAGGGGGCATGGCTACACCTTC CASTKRGRGHGYTF
NA TRBJ1-6 NA TRBV5-4 TGTGCCAGCAGCGGAGGCCGGGCAGGGGCTAATTCACCCCTCCACTTT CASSGGRAGANSPLHF
NA TRBJ1-4 TRBD1 TRBV10-3 TGTGCCACCGGACAGGGCTATGAAAAACTGTTTTTT CATGQGYEKLFF
NA TRBJ1-5 NA TRBV6-5 TGTGCCAGCAGTATCGACAGGAATAGCAATCAGCCCCAGCATTTT CASSIDRNSNQPQHF
NA TRBJ2-3 NA TRBV18 TGTGCCAGCTCACCACCCTCCGTTAGCACAGATACGCAGTATTTT CASSPPSVSTDTQYF
NA TRBJ2-1 TRBD1 TRBV18 TGTGCCAGCTCACCGCTGACAGGGTCCCCTACTACGGGCAATGAGCAGTTCTTC CASSPLTGSPTTGNEQFF
once TRBJ2-1 TRBD1 TRBV5-5 TGTGCCAGCACAAGGACAGGGGGCTACAATGAGCAGTTCTTC CASTRTGGYNEQFF
NA TRBJ1-5 TRBD1 TRBV2 TGTGCCAGCGGCGACAGGGGAAACTTAAAGGGGAATCAGCCCCAGCATTTT CASGDRGNLKGNQPQHF
NA TRBJ2-7 TRBD2 TRBV5-1 TGCGCCAGCAGCTTTGCGGGGGGGAAGGAGTACGAGCAGTACTTC CASSFAGGKEYEQYF
once TRBJ1-2 NA TRBV19 TGTGCCAGTAGTATAGCCTCACGGGGAATGGAAAATGGCTACACCTTC CASSIASRGMENGYTF
NA TRBJ1-4 NA TRBV5-1 TGCGCCAGCAGCTCCCCCGAGTCTAATGAAAAACTGTTTTTT CASSSPESNEKLFF
NA TRBJ1-2 NA TRBV2 TGTGCCAGCAGCTCCGGGAACTACTATGGCTACACCTTC CASSSGNYYGYTF
NA TRBJ2-5 NA TRBV18 TGTGCCAGCTCACCCGGACGGGGACAAGAGACCCAGTACTTC CASSPGRGQETQYF
once TRBJ2-1 TRBD1 TRBV29-1 TGCAGCGCAAACAGGGGGATCTCCTACAATGAGCAGTTCTTC CSANRGISYNEQFF